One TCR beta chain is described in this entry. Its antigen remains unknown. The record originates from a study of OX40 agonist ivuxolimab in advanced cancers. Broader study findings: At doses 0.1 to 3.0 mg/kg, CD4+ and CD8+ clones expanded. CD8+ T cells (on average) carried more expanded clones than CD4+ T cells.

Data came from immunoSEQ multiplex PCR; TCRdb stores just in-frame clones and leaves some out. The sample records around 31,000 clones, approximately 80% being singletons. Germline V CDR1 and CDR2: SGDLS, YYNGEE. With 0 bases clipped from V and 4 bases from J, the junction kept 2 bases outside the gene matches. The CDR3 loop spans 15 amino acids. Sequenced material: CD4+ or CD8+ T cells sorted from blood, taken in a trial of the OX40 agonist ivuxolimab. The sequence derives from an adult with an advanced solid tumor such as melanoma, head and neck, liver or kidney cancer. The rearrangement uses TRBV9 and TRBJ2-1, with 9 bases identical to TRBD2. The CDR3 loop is CASSVEAGGYNEQFF. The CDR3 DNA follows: TGTGCCAGCAGCGTAGAAGCGGGGGGTTACAATGAGCAGTTCTTC.